A single sample is the source of the 12 T cell receptor beta chains below, sequenced in a study of blood T cell repertoires in COVID-19. The assay was immunoSEQ multiplex PCR, and TCRdb's table has in-frame clones only and misses some. This sample has nearly 30,000 clones; over 85% occur once, and the top ten carry more than 7%. Specimen: peripheral blood. The receptor set was obtained from a man between 70 and 80 years old with active or convalescent COVID-19.

V and J are TRBV10-3 and TRBJ2-6, with TRBD2 matching over 12 bases. V shed 3 bases and J 0 bases; nucleotides not matched to a gene: 6. Germline loops: CDR1 ENHRY, CDR2 SYGVKD. The CDR3 is made up of 19 amino acids. Here the CDR3 DNA reads TGTGCCATCAGTGACTCCCGACTAGCGGGGGACTCTGGGGCCAACGTCCTGACTTTC. Translating gives CAISDSRLAGDSGANVLTF.

The J gene is TRBJ1-5, the V gene TRBV30; D unresolved. Per germline, CDR1 GTSNPN and CDR2 SVGIG (reference sequence). This CDR3 has 12 residues. Trimming removed 5 bases from V and 3 bases from J, with 8 bases in between. The CDR3 nucleotides read TGTGCCTGGGGCCTTCCCAATCAGCCCCAGCATTTT. Amino acid sequence: CAWGLPNQPQHF.

The chain carries TRBV7-9 and TRBJ2-5, with D uncertain. The CDR3 has 14 amino acids. Germline V gives CDR1 SEHNR, CDR2 FQNEAQ (reference sequence). V dropped 1 base and J dropped 2 bases, with 8 bases sitting between them. The CDR3 nucleotides are TGTGCCAGCAGCTTAGTCGGTCGGCAAGAGACCCAGTACTTC. Its protein product is CASSLVGRQETQYF.

The rearrangement uses TRBV27 and TRBJ2-7; 8 nucleotides match TRBD1. Per the germline V gene, CDR1 is MNHEY and CDR2 is SMNVEV (reference sequence). Germline trimming cut 6 bases from V and 2 bases from J; bases unmatched to any gene: 3. The CDR3 sequence is 13 residues long. Here the CDR3 DNA reads TGTGCCAGCAGGACGGACAGGGCCTACGAGCAGTACGTC. As protein: CASRTDRAYEQYV.

The V gene is TRBV5-1, the J gene TRBJ1-5, with a possible D match to TRBD1 (6 bases). This CDR3 comprises 14 residues. V was cut by 4 bases and J by 3 bases, with 11 bases left in between. CDR1 and CDR2 (germline): SGHRS, YFSETQ. The CDR3 loop is CASSPDRPNQPQHF. Here the CDR3 DNA reads TGCGCCAGCAGCCCAGACAGGCCCAATCAGCCCCAGCATTTT.

This chain connects TRBV2 to TRBJ2-3, with no clear D. Trimming removed 2 bases at V and 5 bases at J, with 5 bases between. This CDR3 is 12 amino acids long. CDR1 and CDR2 (germline): SNHLY, FYNNEI. The CDR3 DNA reads TGTGCCAGCAGTGAATCTAGAGATACGCAGTATTTT. Translating it yields CASSESRDTQYF. Using reference TRBV2 and TRBJ2-3 for the parts outside the CDR3, the full variable domain is EPEVTQTPSHQVTQMGQEVILRCVPISNHLYFYWYRQILGQKVEFLVSFYNNEISEKSEIFDDQFSVERPDGSNFTLKIRSTKLEDSAMYFCASSESRDTQYFGPGTRLTVL.

The rearrangement uses TRBV7-7 and TRBJ2-3; TRBD2 agrees at 8 bases. Trimming at V came to 0 bases and at J to 4 bases, leaving 12 bases not matched to a gene. The length of the CDR3 is 18 residues. CDR1 is SSHAT, CDR2 FNYEAQ, per germline (reference sequence). CDR3 bases: TGTGCCAGCAGCTTAGCGTCGGGGGCGGGGGGCCCAGCAGATACGCAGTATTTT. Protein sequence: CASSLASGAGGPADTQYF.

This chain uses TRBV12-3 or TRBV12-4 with TRBJ2-7; maybe TRBD2 (5 bases). Trimming removed 8 bases from V and 4 bases from J, with 12 bases in between. CDR3 length: 12 residues. In DNA form, the CDR3 reads TGTGCCAGCCGGGGTTTTGGTTACGAGCAGTACTTC. Translated, it gives CASRGFGYEQYF.

To note about this clone: At one boundary the junction diverges from the germline segment, which might be a read error. The chain has TRBV7-9 and TRBJ2-7; weak D call: TRBD1 (5 bases). Germline V CDR1 and CDR2: SEHNR, FQNEAQ (reference sequence). The CDR3 spans 14 residues. CDR3 protein: CASSLLGQTYEQYF. CDR3 DNA sequence: TGTGCCAGCAGCTTATTAGGACAAACCTATGAGCAGTACTTC.

The chain uses TRBV18 and TRBJ2-1; D might be TRBD1 (7 bases). This CDR3 has 13 residues. Trimming left V 3 bases short and J 7 bases short, with 10 bases between. CDR1 is KGHSH and CDR2 is LQKENI in the germline V gene. The CDR3 here is CASSPPGGNEQFF. The CDR3 DNA follows: TGTGCCAGCTCACCCCCAGGGGGGAATGAGCAGTTCTTC.

The chain employs TRBV9 and TRBJ2-3, with D tentatively TRBD1 (5 bases). The germline CDR1 and CDR2 sequences are SGDLS and YYNGEE. With 0 bases removed from V and 4 bases from J, the gap between germline ends came to 12 bases. This CDR3 region has 15 residues. CDR3: CASSVAFQGADTQYF. For the CDR3, the DNA is TGTGCCAGCAGCGTAGCTTTTCAAGGGGCAGATACGCAGTATTTT.

The V and J genes are TRBV30 and TRBJ2-1, with TRBD2 matching 9 bases. Looked up from germline, CDR1 is GTSNPN and CDR2 is SVGIG (reference sequence). The CDR3 is made up of 13 amino acids. Germline trimming cut 7 bases from V and 6 bases from J; bases unmatched to any gene: 7. CDR3: CASTAGGSNEQFF. CDR3 DNA sequence: TGTGCCTCAACAGCGGGGGGTTCCAATGAGCAGTTCTTC.